Shown below are 23 T cell receptor beta chains from a single sample sequenced in a study of blood T cell repertoires in COVID-19. Sequenced by immunoSEQ multiplex PCR; TCRdb stores in-frame clones only, minus some. The sample lists 200,000 to 250,000 clones, 75% to 85% occurring once. Sequenced: peripheral blood. These receptors were taken from a woman between 40 and 50 years old who had recovered from COVID-19.

The rearrangement uses TRBV6-6 and TRBJ2-5, with 10 bases aligning to TRBD1. Germline trimming cut 8 bases from V and 3 bases from J; bases unmatched to any gene: 9. Germline V gene sequence: CDR1 MNHNY, CDR2 SVGAGI (reference sequence). CDR3 length: 15 residues. The CDR3 DNA reads TGTGCCAGCGGAGGACAGGGGGGAAACGAAGAGACCCAGTACTTC. It translates to CASGGQGGNEETQYF.

The gene calls are TRBV20-1 and TRBJ1-2, with D possibly matching TRBD1 (5 bases). Per the germline V gene, CDR1 is DFQATT and CDR2 is SNEGSKA (reference sequence). This CDR3 is built from 14 residues. The ends were cut back, 3 bases at V and 4 bases at J, with 15 bases in the middle. The CDR3 spells CSASPYQGIYGYTF. CDR3 coding DNA: TGCAGTGCTAGTCCTTATCAGGGAATCTATGGCTACACCTTC.

This chain joins TRBV19 and TRBJ1-2; TRBD1 matches at 7 bases. Per germline, CDR1 LNHDA and CDR2 SQIVND (reference sequence). Trimming at V came to 4 bases and at J to 3 bases, leaving 5 bases not matched to a gene. This CDR3 comprises 14 residues. The CDR3, as DNA: TGTGCCAGTAGTAAGGGGACAGTTTACTATGGCTACACCTTC. Its translation: CASSKGTVYYGYTF. Full variable domain (missing parts from reference TRBV19 and TRBJ1-2): DGGITQSPKYLFRKEGQNVTLSCEQNLNHDAMYWYRQDPGQGLRLIYYSQIVNDFQKGDIAEGYSVSREKKESFPLTVTSAQKNPTAFYLCASSKGTVYYGYTFGSGTRLTVV.

The V call is TRBV6-1, the J call TRBJ2-3, with 8 bases aligning to TRBD2. The CDR3 covers 15 residues. The germline CDR1 and CDR2 sequences are MNHNS and SASEGT. Germline trimming cut 1 base from V and 1 base from J; bases unmatched to any gene: 1. The CDR3 region is CASSEVRGGTDTQYF. As DNA, the CDR3 is TGTGCCAGCAGTGAAGTGCGGGGGGGCACAGATACGCAGTATTTT.

CDR3 in amino acids: CASRAGGPNEQFF. The DNA of the CDR3 is TGTGCCAGCAGAGCGGGGGGGCCGAATGAGCAGTTCTTC. V and J are TRBV7-2 and TRBJ2-1; 10 bases map to TRBD2. The CDR3 extends over 13 amino acids. V dropped 6 bases and J dropped 7; count of bases not matched to a gene: 3. Germline CDR1 reads SGHTA; CDR2 reads FQGNSA.

The rearrangement joins TRBV4-2 to TRBJ2-2; the D is unclear. The V and J ends lost 4 bases and 2 bases respectively, with 2 bases between them. Germline CDR1 is LGHNA and CDR2 is YNFKEQ. There are 12 residues in the CDR3. CDR3 DNA sequence: TGTGCCAGCAGCCTAAACACCGGGGAGCTGTTTTTT. Residues: CASSLNTGELFF.

This clone was counted once. The rearrangement joins TRBV12-3 or TRBV12-4 to TRBJ1-1, with D maybe TRBD1 (6 bases). Trimming shortened V by 6 bases and J by 6 bases, and 14 bases separated the two germline ends. The CDR3 runs 13 residues. CDR3 residues: CASSFLEGAEAFF. The CDR3 DNA follows: TGTGCCAGCAGCTTCCTCGAGGGGGCTGAAGCTTTCTTT.

The V and J genes are TRBV2 and TRBJ2-3; possible D gene TRBD1, 6 bases. Between the trimmed V and J ends, which lost 7 bases and 5 bases, there was a span of 19 bases. Germline V gene lookup returns CDR1 SNHLY and CDR2 FYNNEI. The CDR3 has 15 residues. The CDR3: CASKNRGSVRDTQYF. CDR3 DNA sequence: TGTGCCAGCAAAAATAGGGGGTCTGTTAGAGATACGCAGTATTTT.

V usage is TRBV7-9 and J usage is TRBJ1-1, with 8 bases identical to TRBD1. This CDR3 is built from 16 residues. In germline, CDR1 is SEHNR, CDR2 FQNEAQ (reference sequence). V gave up 5 bases and J gave up 1 base; unmatched junction bases: 9. The chain's CDR3 is CASSRGGDRGNTEAFF. CDR3 in DNA: TGTGCCAGCAGCCGGGGAGGAGACAGGGGGAACACTGAAGCTTTCTTT.

This CDR3 reads CASSQGPGQPQHF. Here the CDR3 DNA reads TGTGCCAGCAGCCAGGGGCCAGGACAGCCCCAGCATTTT. This chain uses TRBV3-1 (or the pseudogene TRBV3-2) with TRBJ1-5; TRBD1 might be the D (5 bases). The germline CDR1 and CDR2 sequences are LGHDT and YNNKEL (reference sequence). The ends were cut back, 3 bases at V and 7 bases at J, with 10 bases in the middle. There are 13 residues in the CDR3.

This clone was seen once. The V gene is TRBV7-9, the J gene TRBJ2-7, with 8 bases aligning to TRBD1. The CDR3 sequence is 16 residues long. J gave up 5 bases and V 3 bases, and 12 bases lay outside the gene matches. Germline V lookup: CDR1 SEHNR, CDR2 FQNEAQ (reference sequence). The CDR3 sequence is CASSFKIDRGYDEQYF. The CDR3 DNA reads TGTGCCAGCAGCTTCAAAATTGACAGGGGTTACGACGAGCAGTACTTC.

The V call is TRBV4-3, the J call TRBJ1-1, with D tentatively TRBD1 (5 bases). Germline V lookup: CDR1 LGHNA, CDR2 YSLEER. Deletions cut 0 bases from V and 1 base from J, with 6 bases between. The CDR3 runs to 14 residues. DNA of the CDR3: TGCGCCAGCAGCCAAGAGCAGGGGAACACTGAAGCTTTCTTT. This translates into CASSQEQGNTEAFF.

V is TRBV6-6 and J is TRBJ1-2; possible D gene TRBD1, 5 bases. The CDR3 extends over 16 amino acids. V was cut by 6 bases and J by 8 bases, with 25 bases left in between. Germline V gives CDR1 MNHNY, CDR2 SVGAGI (reference sequence). CDR3 amino acids: CASRDDSLIPAGGYTF. CDR3 nucleotides: TGTGCCAGCAGGGACGACAGCCTAATCCCCGCGGGGGGCTACACCTTC.

Only one count was recorded for this clone. The rearrangement links TRBV6-4 to TRBJ2-1, with D possibly being TRBD1 (6 bases). The CDR3 runs 15 residues. V was shortened by 0 bases and J by 8 bases, with 14 bases between the two germline ends. CDR1 is MRHNA, CDR2 SNTAGT, per germline. CDR3 nucleotide sequence: TGTGCCAGCAGTGACTCGATCAGGGGATTTCATGAGCAGTTCTTC. As protein: CASSDSIRGFHEQFF.

This chain connects TRBV4-2 to TRBJ1-3; D remains unclear. Germline CDR1 is LGHNA and CDR2 is YNFKEQ. V was trimmed by 1 base and J by 0 bases, leaving 10 bases between them. This CDR3 contains 16 residues. CDR3 in DNA: TGTGCCAGCAGCCAAGTCGCAGGCGACTCTGGAAACACCATATATTTT. Translated, it gives CASSQVAGDSGNTIYF.

The rearrangement uses TRBV18 and TRBJ2-3; TRBD1 might be the D (6 bases). Germline CDR1 reads KGHSH; CDR2 reads LQKENI. This CDR3 is 16 amino acids long. Trimming removed 6 bases at V and 4 bases at J, with 20 bases between. The CDR3 DNA reads as TGTGCCAGCTCTCGGGCACAGGGTGGTTCTGCAGATACGCAGTATTTT. It yields the protein CASSRAQGGSADTQYF. Using reference TRBV18 and TRBJ2-3 for the parts outside the CDR3, the full variable domain is NAGVMQNPRHLVRRRGQEARLRCSPMKGHSHVYWYRQLPEEGLKFMVYLQKENIIDESGMPKERFSAEFPKEGPSILRIQQVVRGDSAAYFCASSRAQGGSADTQYFGPGTRLTVL.

This chain connects TRBV3-1 (or the pseudogene TRBV3-2) to TRBJ2-4; TRBD2 is a possible D gene (6 bases). V lost 1 base and J 6 bases, leaving 10 bases between the germline ends. Germline V gene lookup returns CDR1 LGHDT and CDR2 YNNKEL (reference sequence). The CDR3 is 14 residues long. The CDR3 sequence: CASSQGGTANIQYF. The DNA of the CDR3 is TGTGCCAGCAGCCAAGGGGGGACTGCAAACATTCAGTACTTC.

This chain links TRBV5-6 with TRBJ1-1, with D possibly matching TRBD1 (6 bases). The CDR3 covers 12 residues. In germline, CDR1 is SGHDT, CDR2 YYEEEE. V was trimmed by 6 bases and J by 6 bases, leaving 12 bases between them. CDR3 amino acids: CASNYRVSEAFF. CDR3 nucleotide sequence: TGTGCCAGCAATTACAGGGTCTCTGAAGCTTTCTTT.

The chain joins TRBV5-1 to TRBJ1-2, with 7 bases that match TRBD1. The CDR3 covers 15 residues. V gave up 4 bases and J gave up 4 bases; unmatched junction bases: 10. Germline assignment: CDR1 SGHRS and CDR2 YFSETQ. The CDR3 here is CASSPNPTGRYGYTF. For the CDR3, the DNA is TGCGCCAGCAGCCCAAACCCGACAGGGCGCTATGGCTACACCTTC.

This chain links TRBV11-2 with TRBJ2-3; D remains ambiguous. This CDR3 has 11 amino acids. Between the trimmed V and J ends, which lost 8 bases and 6 bases, there was a span of 9 bases. Germline lookup yields CDR1 SGHAT and CDR2 FQNNGV. The CDR3 DNA sequence: TGTGCCAGCTTAACAGCTGATACGCAGTATTTT. Amino acids: CASLTADTQYF.

This clone was counted a single time. This rearrangement joins TRBV7-2 to TRBJ2-2; D is possibly TRBD2 (7 bases). The V end was cut by 4 bases, the J end by 5 bases, with 11 bases between. The CDR3 runs 14 residues. Germline lookup yields CDR1 SGHTA and CDR2 FQGNSA. The CDR3 region is CASSSQGGTGELFF. The DNA for the CDR3 is TGTGCCAGCAGCTCACAGGGAGGGACCGGGGAGCTGTTTTTT.

The chain links TRBV27 to TRBJ1-5; 8 nucleotides match TRBD1. Germline-derived CDR1 and CDR2 are MNHEY and SMNVEV (reference sequence). After removal of 5 bases from V and 5 bases from J, the junction contained 2 bases not matched to a gene. The CDR3 has 13 residues. The CDR3 sequence is CASSPDRDQPQHF. The CDR3 coding sequence is TGTGCCAGCAGTCCGGACAGGGATCAGCCCCAGCATTTT.

The chain is built from TRBV6-5 and TRBJ2-7; D unclear. Trimming removed 7 bases from V and 0 bases from J, with 16 bases in between. CDR1 and CDR2 (germline): MNHEY, SVGAGI. The CDR3 consists of 15 residues. CDR3 sequence: CASTLDGPSSYEQYF. The CDR3 DNA sequence: TGTGCCAGCACCCTCGATGGGCCCAGCTCCTACGAGCAGTACTTC.